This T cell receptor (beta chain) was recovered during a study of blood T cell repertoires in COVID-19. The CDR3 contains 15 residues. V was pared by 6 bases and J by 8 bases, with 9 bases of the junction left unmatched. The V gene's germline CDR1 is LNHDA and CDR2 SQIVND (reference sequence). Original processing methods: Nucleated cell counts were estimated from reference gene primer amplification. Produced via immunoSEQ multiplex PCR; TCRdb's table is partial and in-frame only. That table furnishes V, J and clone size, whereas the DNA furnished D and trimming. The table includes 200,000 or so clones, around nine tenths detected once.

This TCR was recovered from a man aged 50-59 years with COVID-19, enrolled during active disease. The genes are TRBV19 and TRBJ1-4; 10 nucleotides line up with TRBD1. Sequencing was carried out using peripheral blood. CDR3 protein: CASRHRTGGGEKLFF. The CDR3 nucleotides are TGTGCCAGTAGACATCGGACAGGGGGAGGGGAAAAACTGTTTTTT. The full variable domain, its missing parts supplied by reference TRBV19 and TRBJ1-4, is DGGITQSPKYLFRKEGQNVTLSCEQNLNHDAMYWYRQDPGQGLRLIYYSQIVNDFQKGDIAEGYSVSREKKESFPLTVTSAQKNPTAFYLCASRHRTGGGEKLFFGSGTQLSVL.